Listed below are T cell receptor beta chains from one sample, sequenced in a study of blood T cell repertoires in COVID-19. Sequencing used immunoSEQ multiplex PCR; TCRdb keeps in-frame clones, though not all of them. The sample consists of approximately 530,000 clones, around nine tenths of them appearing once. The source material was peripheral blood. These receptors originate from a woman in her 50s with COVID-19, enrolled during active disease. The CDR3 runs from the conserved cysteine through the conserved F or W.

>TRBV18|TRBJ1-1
CASSPTGHLKAEAFF
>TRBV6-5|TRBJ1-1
CATREGLSYTEAFF
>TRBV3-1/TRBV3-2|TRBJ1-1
CASSQVTWTGRTSEAFF
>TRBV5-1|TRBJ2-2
CASSLGTATNTGELFF
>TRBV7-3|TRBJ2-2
CASSPGTGGTGELFF
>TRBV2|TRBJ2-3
CASSEMSASGSNTQYF
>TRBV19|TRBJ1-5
CASGRDISLPQHF
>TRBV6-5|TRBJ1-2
CASSPQGSDYGYTF
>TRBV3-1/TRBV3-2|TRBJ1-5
CASSQGGSNQPQHF
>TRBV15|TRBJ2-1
CATSREALDEQFF
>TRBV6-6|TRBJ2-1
CASSALSGQFF
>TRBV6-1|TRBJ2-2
CASSELGGLVTGELFF
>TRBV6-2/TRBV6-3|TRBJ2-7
CASSPGQAEGHEQYF
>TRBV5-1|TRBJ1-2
CASSSGQGAKGYTF
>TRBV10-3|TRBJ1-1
CAISERGQQLGYAFF
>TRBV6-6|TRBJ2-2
CATRSQGAGELFF
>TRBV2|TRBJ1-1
CASSRETGWAEAFF
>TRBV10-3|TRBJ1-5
CAIQGYGNQPQHF
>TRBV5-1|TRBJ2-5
CASSFKWTSGGETQYF
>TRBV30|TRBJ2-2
CAWRQGYGELFF
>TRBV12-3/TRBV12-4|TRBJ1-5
CASTPEGQPQHF
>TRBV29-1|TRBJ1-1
CSAYQGRGTTEAFF
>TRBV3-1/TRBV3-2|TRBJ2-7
CASSARDSRASYEQYF
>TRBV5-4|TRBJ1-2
CASSTGQGWYGYTF
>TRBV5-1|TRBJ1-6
CASSPRSTGTGNSPLHF
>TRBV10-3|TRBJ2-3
CAIRDSLPGTDTQYF
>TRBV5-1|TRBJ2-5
CASSLGQGSGTQYF
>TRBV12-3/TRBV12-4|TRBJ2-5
CASSLGGIETQYF
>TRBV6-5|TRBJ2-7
CASSQTGGSYEQYF
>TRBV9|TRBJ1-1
CASSTRAAGMNTEAFF
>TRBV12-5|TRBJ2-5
CASGSGHPQETQYF
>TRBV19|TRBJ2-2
CASAIQGALDTGELFF
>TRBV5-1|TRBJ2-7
CASSLGTNSYEQYF